These T cell receptor beta chains were read from a single sample in a study of T-cell reconstitution after alpha-beta-depleted transplantation in children. Using its own MiXCR run on the PCR reads, TCRdb lists one record per CDR3 protein. The sample consists of some 830,000 distinct CDR3 sequences, about 15% of them appearing once. The starting material was PBMCs, mostly from graft donor cells, obtained 360 days after TCRalphabeta/CD19-depleted stem cell transplant. The receptors originated from a male patient younger than 18 who had a stem cell transplant for acute lymphoblastic leukemia, so the T cells may come from the graft donor. The CDR3 runs from the conserved cysteine through the conserved F or W.

TRBJ2-5 | TRBV20-1 | CSGQVLETQYF
TRBJ2-7 | TRBV25-1 | CASSELGTGASYEQYF
TRBJ1-2 | TRBV3-1 | CASSQELGRTYGYTF
TRBJ1-2 | TRBV11-2 | CASSLELQGLYGYTF
TRBJ2-7 | TRBV10-3 | CAISHTGTGRYEQYF
TRBJ2-1 | TRBV7-9 | CASKGPGLASNEQFF
TRBJ1-5 | TRBV6-5 | CASSYSGRGRGQPHHF
TRBJ1-5 | TRBV5-1 | CASSLGGFDQPQHF
TRBJ2-7 | TRBV5-1 | CASSFLIGGRKYF
TRBJ2-3 | TRBV7-6 | CASSSSGVDTQYF
TRBJ2-5 | TRBV4-1 | CASSKLSGVQETQYF
TRBJ2-5 | TRBV5-5 | CASSSFGPRQDGETQYF
TRBJ2-1 | TRBV5-1 | CASSHGLTRHNEQFF
TRBJ2-1 | TRBV5-1 | CASSLVLGSSYNEQFF
TRBJ2-7 | TRBV7-9 | CASSLFLRGNAYEQYF
TRBJ2-1 | TRBV19 | CASRPLSGPSYNEQFF
TRBJ1-1 | TRBV9 | CASSVVGLNTEAFF
TRBJ1-3 | TRBV15 | CATSRDWGRAGNTIYF
TRBJ2-7 | TRBV27 | CASSPPGTLPHFYEQYF
TRBJ2-2 | TRBV5-1 | CASSSGTGARGELFF
TRBJ2-2 | TRBV5-1 | CASSLDPASGVGELFF
TRBJ1-4 | TRBV7-2 | CASTSGVPGLREKLFF
TRBJ1-6 | TRBV27 | CASSLRARKNSPLHF
TRBJ1-1 | TRBV6-5 | CASSSGRGLGTEAFF
TRBJ1-4 | TRBV3-1 | CASSQDGAVGRGEKLFF
TRBJ2-1 | TRBV28 | CASTLPGLAVNEQFF
TRBJ2-1 | TRBV4-1 | CASSQVPILARVTWVQFF
TRBJ1-3 | TRBV2 | CASSAPGEVSGNTIYF
TRBJ2-3 | TRBV6-5 | CASSYTSGSTDTQYF
TRBJ2-2 | TRBV18 | CASSPQLAGSTGELFF
TRBJ2-7 | TRBV27 | CASSSDPGDRVESYEQYF
TRBJ2-3 | TRBV11-2 | CASSLNVQSPDTQYF
TRBJ2-3 | TRBV5-1 | CASSLTNPSTDTQYF